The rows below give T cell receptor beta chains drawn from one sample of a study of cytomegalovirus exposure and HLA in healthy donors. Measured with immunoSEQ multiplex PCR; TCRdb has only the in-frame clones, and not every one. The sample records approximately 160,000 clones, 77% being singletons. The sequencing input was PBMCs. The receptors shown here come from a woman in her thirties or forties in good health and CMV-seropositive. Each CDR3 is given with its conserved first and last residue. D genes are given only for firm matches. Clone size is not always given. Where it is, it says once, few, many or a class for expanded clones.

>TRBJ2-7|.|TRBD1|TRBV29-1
CSVETGQGGEQYF
TGCAGCGTTGAGACGGGACAGGGAGGCGAGCAGTACTTC
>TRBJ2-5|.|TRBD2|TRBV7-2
CASSLVRGYQETQYF
TGTGCCAGCAGCTTAGTGCGGGGGTACCAAGAGACCCAGTACTTC
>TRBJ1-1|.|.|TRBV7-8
CASSLEEAGWGTEAFF
TGTGCCAGCAGCTTAGAAGAGGCAGGGTGGGGCACTGAAGCTTTCTTT
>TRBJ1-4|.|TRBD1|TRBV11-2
CASSLDSGTANEKLFF
TGTGCCAGCAGCTTAGACTCTGGGACAGCGAATGAAAAACTGTTTTTT
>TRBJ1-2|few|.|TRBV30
CAWSVQGGYGYTF
TGTGCCTGGAGTGTCCAGGGTGGCTATGGCTACACCTTC
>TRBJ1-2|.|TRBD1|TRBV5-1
CASSPGQGHYGYTF
TGCGCCAGCAGCCCCGGACAGGGGCACTATGGCTACACCTTC
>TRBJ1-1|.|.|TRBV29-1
CSGGEANTEAFF
TGCAGCGGGGGGGAGGCGAACACTGAAGCTTTCTTT
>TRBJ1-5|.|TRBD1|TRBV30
CAWSTQGNQPQHF
TGTGCCTGGAGTACACAGGGGAATCAGCCCCAGCATTTT
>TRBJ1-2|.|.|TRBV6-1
CASSTEGVGYGYTF
TGTGCCAGCAGTACGGAAGGGGTGGGATATGGCTACACCTTC
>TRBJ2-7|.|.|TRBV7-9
CASSATSYEQYF
TGTGCCAGCAGCGCCACAAGTTACGAGCAGTACTTC
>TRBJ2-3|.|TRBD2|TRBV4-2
CASSQGTSGSTDTQYF
TGTGCCAGCAGCCAAGGGACTAGCGGGAGCACAGATACGCAGTATTTT
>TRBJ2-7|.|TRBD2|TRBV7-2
CASSPQGVAGGEQYF
TGTGCCAGCAGCCCGCAGGGAGTAGCGGGGGGCGAGCAGTACTTC
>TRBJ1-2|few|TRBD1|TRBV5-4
CASSLQGAYGYTF
TGTGCCAGCAGCTTGCAGGGGGCCTATGGCTACACCTTC
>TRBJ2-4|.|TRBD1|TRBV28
CASSIRDRVLGIQYF
TGTGCCAGCAGTATCCGGGACAGGGTATTAGGCATTCAGTACTTC
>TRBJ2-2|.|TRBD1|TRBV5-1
CASSPGTGDPGELFF
TGCGCCAGCAGCCCCGGGACAGGGGATCCCGGGGAGCTGTTTTTT
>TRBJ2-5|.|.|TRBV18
CASSPPGLYQETQYF
TGTGCCAGCTCACCCCCGGGACTTTACCAAGAGACCCAGTACTTC
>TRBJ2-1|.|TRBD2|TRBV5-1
CASRLAGGPENEQFF
TGCGCCAGCAGGTTAGCGGGGGGGCCTGAAAATGAGCAGTTCTTC
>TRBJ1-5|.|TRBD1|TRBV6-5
CASSLTGIDQPQHF
TGTGCCAGCAGTTTGACAGGGATTGATCAGCCCCAGCATTTT
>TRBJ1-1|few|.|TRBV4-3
CASSQDPGRNTEAFF
TGCGCCAGCAGCCAAGATCCAGGAAGGAACACTGAAGCTTTCTTT
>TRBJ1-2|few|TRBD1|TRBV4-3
CASSHPDRENGYTF
TGCGCCAGCAGCCACCCAGACAGGGAGAATGGCTACACCTTC
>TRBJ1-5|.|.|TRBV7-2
CASSLAGQSNQPQHF
TGTGCCAGCAGCTTGGCAGGGCAGAGCAATCAGCCCCAGCATTTT
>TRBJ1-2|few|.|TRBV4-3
CASSQDPGNYGYTF
TGCGCCAGCAGCCAAGACCCGGGGAACTATGGCTACACCTTC
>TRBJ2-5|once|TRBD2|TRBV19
CASSPPGGRRETQYF
TGTGCCAGTAGCCCGCCTGGCGGGAGGAGAGAGACCCAGTACTTC
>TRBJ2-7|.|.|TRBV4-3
CASSQQTVGNYEQYF
TGCGCCAGCAGCCAGCAGACAGTTGGAAACTACGAGCAGTACTTC
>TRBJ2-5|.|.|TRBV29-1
CSVGGTSKETQYF
TGCAGCGTTGGAGGGACTTCCAAAGAGACCCAGTACTTC
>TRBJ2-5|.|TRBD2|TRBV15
CATASGAAGETQYF
TGTGCCACCGCTAGCGGGGCCGCCGGGGAGACCCAGTACTTC